This record looks at one TCR beta chain sequence and its context. Its antigen is still unknown. This record belongs to a study of regulatory and conventional T cells in RAG deficiency. Findings and limits, study-wide: Shorter CDR3s in all patient subsets; >80% Treg-Tconv overlap in Omenn.

The sorted conventional CD4+ T cells were CD25-low and CD127-high, with genomic DNA sequenced. Libraries were prepared by immunoSEQ multiplex PCR; TCRdb keeps only in-frame clonotypes and omits some of them. Of 22,000 or so clones listed, approximately 93% are singletons. Germline lookup yields CDR1 KGHSH and CDR2 LQKENI. This CDR3 is 17 amino acids long. The V gene end was trimmed by 3 bases and the J gene end by 2 bases; junction bases not matched to a gene: 6. Separately, the same data were catalogued under a study of regulatory T cells. That work states: Primers: 52 TRBV forward and 13 TRBJ reverse. Patient repertoires had restricted TRB V-J pairs and skewed V and J usage, most in Tregs.

The chain uses TRBV18 and TRBJ2-3, with 12 bases identical to TRBD2. The source is a human donor in good health. Sequencing was done on a sample of CD4+ T cells sorted from blood. The CDR3 DNA reads TGTGCCAGCTCACCTAGGCTAGCGGGGGGGGCCACAGATACGCAGTATTTT. The encoded protein is CASSPRLAGGATDTQYF.